This is a list of T cell receptor beta chains from one sample in a study of breast tumors, draining lymph nodes, adjacent tissues. One entry per CDR3 protein results from TCRdb running MiXCR on the multiplex PCR reads. The sample contains around 230,000 distinct CDR3 sequences, less than 40% of which appear only once. Sequencing input: axillary lymph node tissue. These receptor sequences come from a female donor with breast cancer. Some clones in this sample may be carry-over from other donors' samples. The CDR3 runs from the conserved cysteine through the conserved F or W. The D gene is left open where the match is weak. Rows may omit the clone size; those that give it use once, few, many or a size class.

j_gene: TRBJ1-4
d_gene: NA
abundance: many
v_gene: TRBV29-1
CDR3nt: TGCAGCGTTTTTGCCAGCCGAGGGGGTAATGAAAAACTGTTTTTT
CDR3aa: CSVFASRGGNEKLFF

j_gene: TRBJ2-5
d_gene: NA
abundance: NA
v_gene: TRBV20-1
CDR3nt: TGCAGTGCTAGGACTAGAGGAGAGACCCAGTACTTC
CDR3aa: CSARTRGETQYF

j_gene: TRBJ2-3
d_gene: TRBD2
abundance: NA
v_gene: TRBV5-1
CDR3nt: TGCGCCAGCAGCTGGAGCGGGAGACACAATGAGCAGTATTTT
CDR3aa: CASSWSGRHNEQYF

j_gene: TRBJ2-1
d_gene: TRBD2
abundance: NA
v_gene: TRBV15
CDR3nt: TGCGCCACCAGCAGAGATTTTAGCGGGAGCAATGAGCAGCTCTTC
CDR3aa: CATSRDFSGSNEQLF

j_gene: TRBJ2-7
d_gene: TRBD1
abundance: once
v_gene: TRBV9
CDR3nt: TGTGCCAGCAGCCCCGGGACAGGGAGCAACGAGCAGTACTTC
CDR3aa: CASSPGTGSNEQYF

j_gene: TRBJ1-2
d_gene: TRBD1
abundance: many
v_gene: TRBV6-5
CDR3nt: TGTGCCAGCAGTTACTCATCCAGGGGGCGAGGTGGCTACACCTTC
CDR3aa: CASSYSSRGRGGYTF

j_gene: TRBJ1-1
d_gene: NA
abundance: NA
v_gene: TRBV7-8
CDR3nt: TGTGCCAGCAGCCCCCTAACGAGGGGCCTGAACACTGAAGCTTTCTTT
CDR3aa: CASSPLTRGLNTEAFF

j_gene: TRBJ1-2
d_gene: NA
abundance: once
v_gene: TRBV24-1
CDR3nt: TGTGCCACCAGTGATCCCGGTACCTACAATGAGCATGGCTACACCTTC
CDR3aa: CATSDPGTYNEHGYTF

j_gene: TRBJ2-7
d_gene: TRBD2
abundance: NA
v_gene: TRBV5-4
CDR3nt: TGTGCCAGCAGCTGGACTAGCGGGGGATCCTACGAGCAGTACTTC
CDR3aa: CASSWTSGGSYEQYF

j_gene: TRBJ2-6
d_gene: TRBD1
abundance: many
v_gene: TRBV6-6
CDR3nt: TGTGCCAGCAGAGCAACCTCGGGACAGGGGGCGGGTGGGGCCAACGTCCTGACTTTC
CDR3aa: CASRATSGQGAGGANVLTF

j_gene: TRBJ2-5
d_gene: NA
abundance: many
v_gene: TRBV11-3
CDR3nt: TGTGCCAGCAGGTCGCAAGAGACCCAGTACTTC
CDR3aa: CASRSQETQYF

j_gene: TRBJ2-1
d_gene: NA
abundance: NA
v_gene: TRBV12-3/TRBV12-4
CDR3nt: TGTGCCAGCAGTTCCTACCGGGACAACGACAATGAGCAGTTCTTC
CDR3aa: CASSSYRDNDNEQFF

j_gene: TRBJ2-4
d_gene: NA
abundance: many
v_gene: TRBV29-1
CDR3nt: TGCAGCGTTGAATTTAGTTACATTCAGTACTTC
CDR3aa: CSVEFSYIQYF

j_gene: TRBJ2-3
d_gene: NA
abundance: many
v_gene: TRBV10-3
CDR3nt: TGTGCCATCAGCGTAGCGGCTACAGATACGCAGTATTTT
CDR3aa: CAISVAATDTQYF